Below, 8 T cell receptor beta chains from the same sample are listed, as sequenced in a study of type 1 regulatory T cells. Study results and limitations: Type 1 regulatory T cells had a more restricted TCR repertoire than non-type 1 regulatory T cells.

These TCRs are of unknown antigen specificity. TCRdb re-called the reads through MiXCR, storing one row per CDR3 protein. The table includes tens of thousands of distinct CDR3 sequences, around 20% detected once. What was sequenced was cultured type 1 regulatory T (Tr1) cells, either the whole culture or a sorted fraction (not recorded which). Every receptor here comes from a human donor in good health.

This rearrangement joins TRBV5-1 to TRBJ2-1; D unclear. Germline assignment: CDR1 SGHRS and CDR2 YFSETQ. The CDR3 consists of 15 residues. V lost 4 bases and J 1 base, leaving 12 bases between the germline ends. This CDR3 reads CASSEEIQSYNEQFF. Here the CDR3 DNA reads TGCGCCAGCAGCGAGGAGATCCAGTCCTACAATGAGCAGTTCTTC.

This clonotype was counted only a few times. CDR3 DNA sequence: TGTGCCAGCCTTACAGGGAATCAGCCCCAGCATTTT. The encoded protein is CASLTGNQPQHF. This chain joins TRBV28 and TRBJ1-5, with D possibly TRBD1 on 6 matching bases. The germline V gene has CDR1 MDHEN and CDR2 SYDVKM. V gave up 8 bases and J gave up 4 bases, with 9 bases separating them. CDR3 size: 12 residues.

The chain couples TRBV5-1 to TRBJ2-7; unclear D gene. Germline V gene lookup returns CDR1 SGHRS and CDR2 YFSETQ. With 2 bases removed from V and 1 base from J, the gap between germline ends came to 7 bases. CDR3 length equals 13 residues. The CDR3 here is CASSFPESYEQYF. For the CDR3, the DNA is TGCGCCAGCAGCTTCCCAGAATCCTACGAGCAGTACTTC.

This clonotype has just a few counts. The chain recombines TRBV29-1 with TRBJ2-1; tentative D call: TRBD1 (6 bases). The ends were cut back, 4 bases at V and 12 bases at J, with 10 bases in the middle. The length of the CDR3 is 10 residues. The V gene's germline CDR1 is SQVTM and CDR2 ANQGSEA. CDR3: CSVGADRQFF. In DNA, the CDR3 is TGCAGCGTTGGGGCGGACAGGCAGTTCTTC.

In its sample, this clonotype was seen a few times. CDR3 nucleotides: TGCAGTGCTCGAATGGGAGCTTTCTTT. It is translated as CSARMGAFF. This chain joins TRBV20-1 and TRBJ1-1; D gene ambiguous. The germline CDR1 and CDR2 sequences are DFQATT and SNEGSKA (reference sequence). The CDR3 spans 9 residues. Trimming shortened V by 5 bases and J by 10 bases, and 8 bases separated the two germline ends.

This clonotype has more than one count but fewer than ten. The rearrangement links TRBV5-1 to TRBJ2-1; TRBD1 matches at 8 bases. This CDR3 has 14 amino acids. Germline lookup yields CDR1 SGHRS and CDR2 YFSETQ. Trimming at V came to 2 bases and at J to 5 bases, leaving 3 bases not matched to a gene. CDR3 loop: CASSLGQGHNEQFF. DNA for the CDR3: TGCGCCAGCAGCTTAGGACAGGGCCACAATGAGCAGTTCTTC.

This clonotype has a handful of counts. The rearrangement joins TRBV5-1 to TRBJ2-1; D is unresolved. With 0 bases removed from V and 4 bases from J, the gap between germline ends came to 11 bases. The germline CDR1 and CDR2 sequences are SGHRS and YFSETQ. The CDR3 consists of 15 residues. The CDR3 here is CASSLVPGKYNEQFF. For the CDR3, the DNA is TGCGCCAGCAGCTTGGTTCCAGGAAAGTACAATGAGCAGTTCTTC.

This chain connects TRBV20-1 to TRBJ2-7, with a tentative D call TRBD2 (5 bases). This CDR3 region has 12 residues. The germline V gene has CDR1 DFQATT and CDR2 SNEGSKA (reference sequence). V was trimmed by 6 bases and J by 5 bases, leaving 14 bases between them. The CDR3 DNA reads TGCAGTGCCCTGCACCTCGGGGACGAGCAGTACTTC. It translates to CSALHLGDEQYF.